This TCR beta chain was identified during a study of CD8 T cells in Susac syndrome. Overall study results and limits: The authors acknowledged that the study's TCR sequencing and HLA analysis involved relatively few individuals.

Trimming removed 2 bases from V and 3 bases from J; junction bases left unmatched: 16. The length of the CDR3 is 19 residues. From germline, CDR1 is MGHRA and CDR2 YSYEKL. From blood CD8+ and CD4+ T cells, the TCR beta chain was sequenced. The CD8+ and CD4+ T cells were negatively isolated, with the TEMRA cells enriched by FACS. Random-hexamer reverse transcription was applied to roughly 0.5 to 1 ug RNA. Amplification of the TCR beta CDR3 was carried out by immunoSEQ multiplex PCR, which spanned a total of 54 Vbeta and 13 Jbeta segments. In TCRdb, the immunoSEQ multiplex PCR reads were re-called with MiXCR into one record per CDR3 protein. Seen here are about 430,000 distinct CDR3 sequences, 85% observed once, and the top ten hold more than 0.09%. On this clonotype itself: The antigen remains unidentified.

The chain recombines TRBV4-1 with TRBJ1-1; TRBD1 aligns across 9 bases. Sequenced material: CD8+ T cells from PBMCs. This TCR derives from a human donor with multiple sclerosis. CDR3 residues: CASSQPGDREFILYTEAFF. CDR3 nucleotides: TGCGCCAGCAGCCAACCTGGGGACAGGGAATTTATATTATACACTGAAGCTTTCTTT.